Shown below are 27 T cell receptor beta chains from a single sample sequenced in a study of T cell changes during pregnancy in multiple sclerosis. Method: immunoSEQ multiplex PCR; TCRdb's copy keeps in-frame clones and lacks some. The table lists some 31,000 clones, roughly 91% of them singletons, with about 3.9% in the top ten. The sequencing used CD8+ T cells from peripheral blood mononuclear cells, collected in the second trimester of pregnancy. The source is a female donor in good health, enrolled as a control in a pregnancy study.

The chain joins TRBV7-9 to TRBJ2-1; 7 bases fit TRBD2. Trimming cost V 2 bases and J 5 bases; bases outside gene matches: 9. The length of the CDR3 is 16 residues. The V gene's germline CDR1 is SEHNR and CDR2 FQNEAQ (reference sequence). The CDR3 DNA is TGTGCCAGCAGCTTATTCGGTCTAGCGGTCCACAATGAGCAGTTCTTC. It encodes CASSLFGLAVHNEQFF.

For the CDR3, the DNA is TGTGCCAGCAGTGATACGGGGGAGCAGTACTTC. Translating it yields CASSDTGEQYF. The J gene is TRBJ2-7, the V gene TRBV2, with D possibly TRBD2 on 5 matching bases. The V end was cut by 3 bases, the J end by 7 bases, with 7 bases between. Germline values: CDR1 SNHLY, CDR2 FYNNEI. The CDR3 sequence is 11 residues long.

About this clone: The germline gene is not matched at one end of the junction; a read error may be the cause. This chain connects TRBV6-5 to TRBJ1-2; 7 bases fit TRBD1. Germline V gene lookup returns CDR1 MNHEY and CDR2 SVGAGI. This CDR3 region has 13 residues. Here the CDR3 reads CATRGGNNYGYTF. The CDR3 DNA sequence: TGCGCCACCAGGGGGGGGAATAACTATGGCTACACCTTC.

V gene TRBV27 combines with J gene TRBJ1-5, with TRBD1 as a possible D gene (5 bases). The germline gives CDR1 MNHEY, CDR2 SMNVEV (reference sequence). Trimming removed 6 bases at V and 3 bases at J, with 18 bases between. This CDR3 spans 16 amino acids. CDR3 nucleotide sequence: TGTGCCAGCAGCCCTAGGAGGGGTTCCCCCAATCAGCCCCAGCATTTT. This translates into CASSPRRGSPNQPQHF.

The chain couples TRBV6-4 to TRBJ2-5; TRBD2 agrees at 11 bases. The CDR3 loop spans 14 amino acids. Germline CDR1 MRHNA, CDR2 SNTAGT. V shed 7 bases, J shed 4 bases, and the junction held 5 bases outside the gene matches. The DNA of the CDR3 is TGTGCCAGCATTAGCGGGGGGGCCGGAGAGACCCAGTACTTC. Its protein is CASISGGAGETQYF.

The chain couples TRBV5-4 to TRBJ2-3, with 12 bases that match TRBD1. Trimming cost V 4 bases and J 4 bases; bases outside gene matches: 10. Germline assignment: CDR1 SGHNT and CDR2 YYREEE (reference sequence). This CDR3 spans 17 amino acids. The CDR3 sequence: CASSDPGTGGKADTQYF. As DNA, the CDR3 is TGTGCCAGCAGCGATCCTGGGACAGGGGGCAAGGCAGATACGCAGTATTTT.

CDR3 in DNA: TGTGCCAGCAGCTTAGCGTGGACAGAGACCTACGAGCAGTACTTC. Its translation is CASSLAWTETYEQYF. The V and J genes are TRBV7-2 and TRBJ2-7, with D tentatively TRBD1 (6 bases). The germline gives CDR1 SGHTA, CDR2 FQGNSA. CDR3 length: 15 residues. Trimming removed 0 bases at V and 2 bases at J, with 11 bases between.

This clone appeared once. The chain uses TRBV14 and TRBJ1-2; D is perhaps TRBD1 (5 bases). CDR3 length: 17 amino acids. V lost 0 bases to trimming and J lost 4 bases, with 18 bases between them. Germline loops: CDR1 SGHDN, CDR2 FVKESK. The CDR3 spells CASSQEGYREGLYGYTF. The CDR3 DNA reads TGTGCCAGCAGCCAAGAAGGCTATAGGGAGGGGCTCTATGGCTACACCTTC.

A few counts support this clone. This chain links TRBV27 with TRBJ2-2, with D uncertain. Germline-derived CDR1 and CDR2 are MNHEY and SMNVEV (reference sequence). Deletions cut 0 bases from V and 6 bases from J, with 5 bases between. This CDR3 contains 13 residues. The CDR3 is CASSLSASGELFF. The CDR3 DNA reads TGTGCCAGCAGTTTATCGGCCTCCGGGGAGCTGTTTTTT.

The V call is TRBV27, the J call TRBJ2-3; 8 nucleotides match TRBD1. The V gene's germline CDR1 is MNHEY and CDR2 SMNVEV (reference sequence). V dropped 0 bases and J dropped 2; count of bases not matched to a gene: 4. The CDR3 is 16 amino acids. Here the CDR3 DNA reads TGTGCCAGCAGTTTATCTTTGGACAGGGCCACAGATACGCAGTATTTT. Its translation: CASSLSLDRATDTQYF.

The chain combines TRBV23-1 with TRBJ1-2, with TRBD1 as a possible D gene (6 bases). TRBV23-1 qualifies as an ORF whose function is uncertain. This CDR3 spans 14 amino acids. V was shortened by 2 bases and J by 6 bases, with 13 bases between the two germline ends. The CDR3, as DNA: TGCGCCAGCAGTCAAATACGGGGGGCCGATGGCTACACCTTC. Protein: CASSQIRGADGYTF.

V gene TRBV27 combines with J gene TRBJ2-2; 8 bases agree with TRBD2. The CDR3 is 15 residues long. Germline CDR1 MNHEY, CDR2 SMNVEV (reference sequence). Trimming took 6 bases from V and 2 from J; bases not matched to a gene: 5. The CDR3 DNA reads as TGTGCCAGCAGCCCCGGGGGGGCAAACACCGGGGAGCTGTTTTTT. The encoded protein is CASSPGGANTGELFF.

The chain combines TRBV9 with TRBJ1-4, with D maybe TRBD1 (6 bases). The CDR3 spans 15 residues. The ends were cut back, 0 bases at V and 0 bases at J, with 6 bases in the middle. CDR1 is SGDLS, CDR2 YYNGEE, per germline. CDR3: CASSVDRATNEKLFF. CDR3 sequence (DNA): TGTGCCAGCAGCGTAGACAGGGCAACTAATGAAAAACTGTTTTTT.

In its sample, this clone was seen once. The gene calls are TRBV5-6 and TRBJ2-1; 9 positions agree with TRBD1. The CDR3 is 15 amino acids. In germline, CDR1 is SGHDT, CDR2 YYEEEE. The ends lost 6 bases at V and 4 bases at J; junction bases unmatched: 8. DNA for the CDR3: TGTGCCAGCACCCACGACAGGGGGAGATACAATGAGCAGTTCTTC. It codes for CASTHDRGRYNEQFF.

The rearrangement links TRBV11-3 to TRBJ2-1; the match to TRBD1 covers 7 bases. After removal of 4 bases from V and 6 bases from J, the junction contained 6 bases not matched to a gene. Germline V gene data show CDR1 as SGHNT and CDR2 as YENEEA. This CDR3 is 14 amino acids long. CDR3 nucleotides: TGTGCCAGCAGCTCTGATCGGGACAGCAATGAGCAGTTCTTC. Translated: CASSSDRDSNEQFF. The complete variable domain, with remaining parts taken from reference TRBV11-3 and TRBJ2-1, reads EAGVVQSPRYKIIEKKQPVAFWCNPISGHNTLYWYLQNLGQGPELLIRYENEEAVDDSQLPKDRFSAERLKGVDSTLKIQPAELGDSAVYLCASSSDRDSNEQFFGPGTRLTVL.

This sequence joins TRBV19 and TRBJ1-4; D unclear. The CDR3 extends over 14 amino acids. The germline CDR1 and CDR2 sequences are LNHDA and SQIVND (reference sequence). The ends were cut back, 8 bases at V and 10 bases at J, with 20 bases in the middle. CDR3 coding DNA: TGTGCCAGTGGTCAAGACGGAGAAACTCGAAAACTGTTTTTT. It codes for CASGQDGETRKLFF.

This chain joins TRBV19 and TRBJ1-5; TRBD1 might be the D (5 bases). Trimming removed 4 bases at V and 6 bases at J, with 13 bases between. Germline V gene data show CDR1 as LNHDA and CDR2 as SQIVND (reference sequence). The CDR3 is 14 residues long. CDR3 region: CASSTRDSGQPQHF. The CDR3 bases are TGTGCCAGTAGTACGAGGGACTCCGGTCAGCCCCAGCATTTT. Using reference TRBV19 and TRBJ1-5 for the parts outside the CDR3, the full variable domain is DGGITQSPKYLFRKEGQNVTLSCEQNLNHDAMYWYRQDPGQGLRLIYYSQIVNDFQKGDIAEGYSVSREKKESFPLTVTSAQKNPTAFYLCASSTRDSGQPQHFGDGTRLSIL.

The chain joins TRBV4-3 to TRBJ1-2; 9 bases align to TRBD1. V dropped 0 bases and J dropped 4; count of bases not matched to a gene: 6. Germline values: CDR1 LGHNA, CDR2 YSLEER. CDR3 length: 16 residues. CDR3 bases: TGCGCCAGCAGCCAAGATAGGGGACAGGGCGTCTATGGCTACACCTTC. This gives the protein CASSQDRGQGVYGYTF.

Sample share makes this clone medium-sized. The rearrangement joins TRBV2 to TRBJ1-3, with D uncertain. Deletions cut 7 bases from V and 4 bases from J, with 17 bases between. CDR3 size: 15 residues. Germline CDR1 is SNHLY and CDR2 is FYNNEI. The CDR3 sequence: CASTLDTSGGNTIYF. DNA for the CDR3: TGTGCCAGCACCCTCGACACCAGCGGGGGAAACACCATATATTTT.

V gene TRBV9 combines with J gene TRBJ1-1; D is perhaps TRBD1 (5 bases). Germline V gene sequence: CDR1 SGDLS, CDR2 YYNGEE. The CDR3 covers 14 residues. The V gene lost 4 bases and the J gene lost 1 base, with 11 bases spanning the gap. The CDR3 DNA follows: TGTGCCAGCAGCCCTATAGACAGGAACACTGAAGCTTTCTTT. It specifies CASSPIDRNTEAFF.

The count of this clone is one. The chain is built from TRBV5-5 and TRBJ2-7; 7 nucleotides line up with TRBD1. This CDR3 spans 12 amino acids. Unmatched junction bases numbered 5, after V lost 4 bases and J lost 7 bases. Germline values: CDR1 SGHKS, CDR2 YYEKEE (reference sequence). The CDR3: CASSTDRVEQYF. In nucleotides, the CDR3 is TGTGCCAGCAGCACAGACAGGGTGGAGCAGTACTTC.

The V and J genes are TRBV2 and TRBJ1-3; D is uncertain. This CDR3 comprises 15 residues. Germline lookup yields CDR1 SNHLY and CDR2 FYNNEI. The V and J ends lost 2 bases and 3 bases respectively, with 11 bases between them. Written as DNA, the CDR3 is TGTGCCAGCAGTGAATCGAGACGGGGTGGAAACACCATATATTTT. The encoded protein is CASSESRRGGNTIYF.

The chain is built from TRBV28 and TRBJ2-3; 8 nucleotides align to TRBD2. The germline gives CDR1 MDHEN, CDR2 SYDVKM. Germline trimming cut 6 bases from V and 6 bases from J; bases unmatched to any gene: 8. CDR3 length: 14 residues. This CDR3 reads CASSRTSTTDTQYF. The CDR3 DNA sequence: TGTGCCAGCAGCCGGACTAGCACTACCGATACGCAGTATTTT.

In this sample, this clone turned up once. The V call is TRBV6-1, the J call TRBJ2-3; 8 bases are shared with TRBD2. The junction had 10 bases not matched to a gene; V was cut back by 11 bases and J by 3 bases. CDR1 MNHNS and CDR2 SASEGT come from the germline V gene. CDR3 length equals 14 residues. CDR3 sequence: CAAPAGGATDTQYF. CDR3 nucleotide sequence: TGTGCCGCACCGGCGGGGGGCGCGACAGATACGCAGTATTTT.

This rearrangement joins TRBV4-1 to TRBJ2-1, with D possibly being TRBD1 (6 bases). CDR3 length: 17 amino acids. Germline CDR1 MGHRA, CDR2 YSYEKL. Trimming shortened V by 0 bases and J by 0 bases, and 12 bases separated the two germline ends. For the CDR3, the DNA is TGCGCCAGCAGCCAAGATGGGGGCCAGCTCTCCTACAATGAGCAGTTCTTC. Translation: CASSQDGGQLSYNEQFF.

This chain uses TRBV30 with TRBJ1-1; no clear D gene. CDR3 size: 12 residues. Germline V gene lookup returns CDR1 GTSNPN and CDR2 SVGIG (reference sequence). Deletions cut 3 bases from V and 1 base from J, with 6 bases between. The CDR3 coding sequence is TGTGCCTGGAGGCGAGAGAACACTGAAGCTTTCTTT. Translation gives CAWRRENTEAFF.

This clone appeared once. The V call is TRBV7-6, the J call TRBJ2-6, with D possibly matching TRBD1 (6 bases). The CDR3 is 17 residues long. The V end lost 2 bases, the J end lost 3 bases, and 14 bases lay between the germline ends. Germline CDR1 SGHVS, CDR2 FNYEAQ. The CDR3 DNA reads as TGTGCCAGCAGCTTAATGAGGGGGACAAGTGGGGCCAACGTCCTGACTTTC. Amino acid sequence: CASSLMRGTSGANVLTF.